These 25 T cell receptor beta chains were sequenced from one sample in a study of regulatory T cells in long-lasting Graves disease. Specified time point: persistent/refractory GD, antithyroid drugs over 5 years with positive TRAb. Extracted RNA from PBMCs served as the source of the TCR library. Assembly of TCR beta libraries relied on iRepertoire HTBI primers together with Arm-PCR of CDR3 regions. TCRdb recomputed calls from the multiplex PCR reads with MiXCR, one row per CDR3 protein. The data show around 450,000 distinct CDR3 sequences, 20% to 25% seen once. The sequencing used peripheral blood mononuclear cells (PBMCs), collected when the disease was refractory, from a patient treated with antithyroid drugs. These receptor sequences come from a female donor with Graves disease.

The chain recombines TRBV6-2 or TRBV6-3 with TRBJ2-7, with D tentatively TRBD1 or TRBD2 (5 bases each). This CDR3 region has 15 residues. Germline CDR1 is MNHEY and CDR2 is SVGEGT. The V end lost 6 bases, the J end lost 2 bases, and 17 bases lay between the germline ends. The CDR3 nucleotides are TGTGCCAGCAGCTCCTTAGGGGAGTTGACCTACGAGCAGTACTTC. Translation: CASSSLGELTYEQYF.

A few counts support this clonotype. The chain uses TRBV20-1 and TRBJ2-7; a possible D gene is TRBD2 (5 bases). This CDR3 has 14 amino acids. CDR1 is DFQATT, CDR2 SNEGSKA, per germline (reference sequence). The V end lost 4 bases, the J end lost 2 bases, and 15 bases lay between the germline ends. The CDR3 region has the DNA TGCAGTGCTACCCCCGGAGCGGCTGCCTACGAGCAGTACTTC. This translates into CSATPGAAAYEQYF.

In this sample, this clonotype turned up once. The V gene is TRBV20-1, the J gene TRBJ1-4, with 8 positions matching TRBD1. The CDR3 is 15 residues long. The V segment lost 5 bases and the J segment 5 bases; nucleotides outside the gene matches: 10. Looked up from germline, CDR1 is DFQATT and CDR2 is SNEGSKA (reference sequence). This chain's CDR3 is CSAAGGAGGNEKLFF. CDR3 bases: TGCAGTGCTGCAGGGGGCGCTGGGGGGAATGAAAAACTGTTTTTT.

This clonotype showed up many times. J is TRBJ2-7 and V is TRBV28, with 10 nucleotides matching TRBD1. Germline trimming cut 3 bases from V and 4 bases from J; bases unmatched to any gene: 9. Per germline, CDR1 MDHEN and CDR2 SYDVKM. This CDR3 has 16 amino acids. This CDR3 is CASSFLLRDRGYEQYF. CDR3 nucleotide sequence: TGTGCCAGCAGTTTCCTCCTCCGGGACAGGGGATACGAGCAGTACTTC.

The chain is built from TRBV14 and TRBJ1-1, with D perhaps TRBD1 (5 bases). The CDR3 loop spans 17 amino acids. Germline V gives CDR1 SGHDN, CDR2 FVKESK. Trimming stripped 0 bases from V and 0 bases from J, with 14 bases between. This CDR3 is CASSQDSRGPLNTEAFF. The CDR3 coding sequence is TGTGCCAGCAGCCAAGATTCGCGGGGCCCCTTGAACACTGAAGCTTTCTTT.

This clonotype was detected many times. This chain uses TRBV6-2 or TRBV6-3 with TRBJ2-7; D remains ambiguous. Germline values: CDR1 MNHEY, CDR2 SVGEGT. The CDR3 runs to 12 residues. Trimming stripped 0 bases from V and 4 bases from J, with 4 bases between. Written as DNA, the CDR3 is TGTGCCAGCAGTTACTCGCAGTACGAGCAGTACTTC. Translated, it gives CASSYSQYEQYF.

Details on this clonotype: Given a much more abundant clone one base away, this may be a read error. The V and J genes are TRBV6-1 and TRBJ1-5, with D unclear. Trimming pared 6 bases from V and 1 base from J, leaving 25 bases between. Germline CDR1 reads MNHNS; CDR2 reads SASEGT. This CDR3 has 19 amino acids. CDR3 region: CASSPRWGSLVSSNQPQHF. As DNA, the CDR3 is TGTGCCAGCAGCCCCCGCTGGGGATCCTTAGTATCAAGCAATCAGCCCCAGCATTTT.

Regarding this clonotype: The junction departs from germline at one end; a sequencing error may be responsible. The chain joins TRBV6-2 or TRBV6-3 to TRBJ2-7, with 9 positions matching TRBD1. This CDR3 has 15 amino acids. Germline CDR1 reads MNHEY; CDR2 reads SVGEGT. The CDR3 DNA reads TGTGCCAGCAGTGAAGGGCGGGGACAGGGCTACGAGCAGTGCTTC. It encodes CASSEGRGQGYEQCF.

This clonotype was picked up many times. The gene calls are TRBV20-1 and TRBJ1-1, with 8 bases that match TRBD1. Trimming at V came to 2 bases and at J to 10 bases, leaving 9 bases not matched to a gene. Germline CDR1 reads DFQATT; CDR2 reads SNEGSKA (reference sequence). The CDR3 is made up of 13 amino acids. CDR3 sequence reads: CSARQPGQGRAFF. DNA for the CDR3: TGCAGTGCTAGACAACCTGGACAGGGAAGAGCTTTCTTT.

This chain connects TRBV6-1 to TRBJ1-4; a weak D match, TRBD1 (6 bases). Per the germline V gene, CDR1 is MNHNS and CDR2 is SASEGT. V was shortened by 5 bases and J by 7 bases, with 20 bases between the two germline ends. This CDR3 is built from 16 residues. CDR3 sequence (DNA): TGTGCCAGCAGTCCGAGGGGGTTGACCGGAGGTGAAAAACTGTTTTTT. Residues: CASSPRGLTGGEKLFF.

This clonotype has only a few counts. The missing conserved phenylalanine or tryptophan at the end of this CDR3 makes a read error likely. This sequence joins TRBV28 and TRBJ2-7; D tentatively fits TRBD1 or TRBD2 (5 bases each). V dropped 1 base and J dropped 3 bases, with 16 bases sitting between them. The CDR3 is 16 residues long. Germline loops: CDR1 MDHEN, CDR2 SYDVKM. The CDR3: CASSLFGRGVNYEQYL. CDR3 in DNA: TGTGCCAGCAGTTTATTTGGACGGGGCGTGAACTACGAGCAGTACCTC.

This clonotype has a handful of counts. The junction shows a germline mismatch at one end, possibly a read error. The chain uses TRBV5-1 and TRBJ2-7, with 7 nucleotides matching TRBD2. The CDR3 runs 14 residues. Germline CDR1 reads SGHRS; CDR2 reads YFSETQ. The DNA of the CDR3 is TGCGCCAGCACCTTGGCGGGAGAGGTATACGAGCAGTACTTC. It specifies CASTLAGEVYEQYF. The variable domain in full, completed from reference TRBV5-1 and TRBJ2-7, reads KAGVTQTPRYLIKTRGQQVTLSCSPISGHRSVSWYQQTPGQGLQFLFEYFSETQRNKGNFPGRFSGRQFSNSRSEMNVSTLELGDSALYLCASTLAGEVYEQYFGPGTRLTVT.

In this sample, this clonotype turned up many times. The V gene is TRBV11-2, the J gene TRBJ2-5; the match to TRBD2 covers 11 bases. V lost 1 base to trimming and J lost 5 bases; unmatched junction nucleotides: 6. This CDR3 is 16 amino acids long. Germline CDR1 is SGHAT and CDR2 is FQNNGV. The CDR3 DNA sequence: TGTGCCAGCAGCTTAGTTCCTAGCGGGGGGATGGAGACCCAGTACTTC. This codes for CASSLVPSGGMETQYF. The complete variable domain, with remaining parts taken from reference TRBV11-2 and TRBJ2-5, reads EAGVAQSPRYKIIEKRQSVAFWCNPISGHATLYWYQQILGQGPKLLIQFQNNGVVDDSQLPKDRFSAERLKGVDSTLKIQPAKLEDSAVYLCASSLVPSGGMETQYFGPGTRLLVL.

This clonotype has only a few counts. CDR3 loop: CASRGRRQVPGQGFPTGELFF. CDR3 nucleotides: TGTGCCAGCAGAGGGAGAAGGCAGGTACCGGGACAGGGATTTCCCACCGGGGAGCTGTTTTTT. The chain links TRBV6-1 to TRBJ2-2, with TRBD1 matching 9 bases. Germline CDR1 and CDR2: MNHNS and SASEGT. The CDR3 runs 21 residues. With 6 bases clipped from V and 4 bases from J, the junction kept 24 bases outside the gene matches.

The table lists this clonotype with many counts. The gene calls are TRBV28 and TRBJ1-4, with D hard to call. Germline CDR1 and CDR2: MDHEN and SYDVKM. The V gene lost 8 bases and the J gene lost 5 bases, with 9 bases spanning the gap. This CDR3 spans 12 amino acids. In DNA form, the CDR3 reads TGTGCCAGCGAGACTATAAATGAAAAACTGTTTTTT. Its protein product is CASETINEKLFF.

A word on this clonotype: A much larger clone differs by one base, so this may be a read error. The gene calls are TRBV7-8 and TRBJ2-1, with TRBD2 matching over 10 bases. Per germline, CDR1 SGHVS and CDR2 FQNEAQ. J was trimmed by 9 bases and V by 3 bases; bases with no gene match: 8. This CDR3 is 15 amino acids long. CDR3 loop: CASSFGLAVSSEQFF. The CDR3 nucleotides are TGTGCCAGCAGCTTCGGACTAGCGGTTAGCTCTGAGCAGTTCTTC.

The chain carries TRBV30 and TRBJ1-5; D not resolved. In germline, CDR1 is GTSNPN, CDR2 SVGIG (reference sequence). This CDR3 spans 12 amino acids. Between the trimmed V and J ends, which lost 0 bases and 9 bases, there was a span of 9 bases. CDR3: CAWSVGAGPQHF. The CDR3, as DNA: TGTGCCTGGAGTGTTGGCGCTGGGCCCCAGCATTTT.

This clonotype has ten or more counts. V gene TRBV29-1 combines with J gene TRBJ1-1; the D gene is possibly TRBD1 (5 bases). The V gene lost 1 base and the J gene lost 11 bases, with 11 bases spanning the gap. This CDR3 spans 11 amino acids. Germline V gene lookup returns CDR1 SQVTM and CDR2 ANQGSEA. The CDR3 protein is CSVEGTGHAFF. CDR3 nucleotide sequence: TGCAGCGTTGAAGGAACGGGGCACGCTTTCTTT.

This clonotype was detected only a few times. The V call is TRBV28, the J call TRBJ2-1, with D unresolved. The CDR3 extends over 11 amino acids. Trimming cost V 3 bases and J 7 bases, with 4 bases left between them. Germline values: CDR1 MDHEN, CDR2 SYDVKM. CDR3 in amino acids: CASSFINEQFF. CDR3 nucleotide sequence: TGTGCCAGCAGTTTCATAAATGAGCAGTTCTTC. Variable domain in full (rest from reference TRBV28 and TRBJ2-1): DVKVTQSSRYLVKRTGEKVFLECVQDMDHENMFWYRQDPGLGLRLIYFSYDVKMKEKGDIPEGYSVSREKKERFSLILESASTNQTSMYLCASSFINEQFFGPGTRLTVL.

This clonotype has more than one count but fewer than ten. CDR3 in amino acids: CASSIRGGHQPQHF. The DNA of the CDR3 is TGTGCCAGTAGTATTCGGGGGGGCCATCAGCCCCAGCATTTT. The V call is TRBV19, the J call TRBJ1-5; D perhaps matches TRBD1 (6 bases). Germline assignment: CDR1 LNHDA and CDR2 SQIVND (reference sequence). The CDR3 covers 14 residues. V shed 3 bases and J shed 5 bases, with 11 bases lying between them.

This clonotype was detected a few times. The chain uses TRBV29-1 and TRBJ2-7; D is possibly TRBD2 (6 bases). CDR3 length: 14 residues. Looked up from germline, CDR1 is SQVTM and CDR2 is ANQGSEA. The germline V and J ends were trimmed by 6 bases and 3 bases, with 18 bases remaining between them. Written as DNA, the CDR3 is TGCAGCGTCTCTTACAGCGGCGGGATCTACGAGCAGTACTTC. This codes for CSVSYSGGIYEQYF.

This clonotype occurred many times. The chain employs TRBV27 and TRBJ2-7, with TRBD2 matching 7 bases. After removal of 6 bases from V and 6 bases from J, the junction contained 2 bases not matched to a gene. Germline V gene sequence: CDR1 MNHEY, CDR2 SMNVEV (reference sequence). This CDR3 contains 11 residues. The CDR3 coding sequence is TGTGCCAGCAGCAGCGGGGTCGAGCAGTACTTC. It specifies CASSSGVEQYF.

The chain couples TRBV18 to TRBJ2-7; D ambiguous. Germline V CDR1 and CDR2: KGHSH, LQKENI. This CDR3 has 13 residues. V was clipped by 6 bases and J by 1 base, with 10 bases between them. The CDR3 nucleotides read TGTGCCAGCTCGGCAGACCAGTCCTACGAGCAGTACTTC. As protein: CASSADQSYEQYF.

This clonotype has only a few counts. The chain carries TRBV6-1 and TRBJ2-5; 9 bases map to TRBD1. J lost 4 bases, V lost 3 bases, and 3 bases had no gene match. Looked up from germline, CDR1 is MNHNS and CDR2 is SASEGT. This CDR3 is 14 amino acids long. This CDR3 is CASSDLDRGETQYF. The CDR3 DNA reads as TGTGCCAGCAGTGACCTGGACAGGGGAGAGACCCAGTACTTC.

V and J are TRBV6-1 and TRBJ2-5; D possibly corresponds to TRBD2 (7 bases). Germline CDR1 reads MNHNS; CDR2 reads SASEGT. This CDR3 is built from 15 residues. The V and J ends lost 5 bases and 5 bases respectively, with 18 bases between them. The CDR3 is CASSPLGGGTETQYF. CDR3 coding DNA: TGTGCCAGCAGTCCCCTAGGGGGGGGGACGGAGACCCAGTACTTC.